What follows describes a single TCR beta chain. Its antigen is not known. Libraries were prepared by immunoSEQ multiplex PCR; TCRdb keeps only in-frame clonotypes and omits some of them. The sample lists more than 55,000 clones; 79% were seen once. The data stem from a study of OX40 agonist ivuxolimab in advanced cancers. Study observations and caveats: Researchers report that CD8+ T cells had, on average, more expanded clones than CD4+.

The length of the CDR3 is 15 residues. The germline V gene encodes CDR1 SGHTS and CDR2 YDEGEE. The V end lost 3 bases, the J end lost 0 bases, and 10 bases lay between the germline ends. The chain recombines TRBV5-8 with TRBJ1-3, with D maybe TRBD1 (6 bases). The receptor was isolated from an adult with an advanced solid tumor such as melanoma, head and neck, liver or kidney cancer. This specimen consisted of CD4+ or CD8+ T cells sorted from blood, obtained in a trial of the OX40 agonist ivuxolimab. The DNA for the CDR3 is TGTGCCAGCAGCTATGGAGGGGGCTCTGGAAACACCATATATTTT. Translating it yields CASSYGGGSGNTIYF. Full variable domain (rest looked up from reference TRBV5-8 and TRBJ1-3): EAGVTQSPTHLIKTRGQQATLRCSPISGHTSVYWYQQALGLGLQFLLWYDEGEERNRGNFPPRFSGRQFPNYSSELNVNALELEDSALYLCASSYGGGSGNTIYFGEGSWLTVV.